Sequencing of this T cell receptor beta chain was carried out in a study of OX40 agonist ivuxolimab in advanced cancers. Findings and limits, study-wide: Among the least clonally expanded were partial responders at 0.1-3.0 mg/kg. CD4+ T cells averaged fewer expanded clones than CD8+ T cells.

CDR3 length: 16 residues. V shed 0 bases and J shed 7 bases, with 19 bases lying between them. From germline, CDR1 is SGHRS and CDR2 YFSETQ. On this clone itself: What it binds is not known.

Libraries were prepared by immunoSEQ multiplex PCR; TCRdb keeps only in-frame clonotypes and omits some of them. The table records tens of thousands of clones, about 90% of them present only once. The sample was CD4+ or CD8+ T cells sorted from blood, taken in a trial of the OX40 agonist ivuxolimab. This chain connects TRBV5-1 to TRBJ1-2, with TRBD1 as a possible D gene (5 bases). This receptor was identified in an adult with an advanced solid tumor such as melanoma, head and neck, liver or kidney cancer. The CDR3 sequence: CASSLAMGGVVVGYTF. CDR3 coding DNA: TGCGCCAGCAGCTTGGCCATGGGGGGTGTTGTAGTTGGCTACACCTTC.